This T cell receptor (beta chain) was retrieved from a study of CD8+ T cells in alopecia areata. Sequencing used cDNA as its template, made by extracting RNA and reverse transcribing it. Produced via immunoSEQ multiplex PCR; TCRdb's table is partial and in-frame only. The sample has about 200,000 clones, roughly three fifths seen once; the top ten hold 4.9%. There are 11 residues in the CDR3. CDR1 is SQVTM, CDR2 ANQGSEA, per germline. V lost 4 bases, J lost 1 base, and 5 bases lay in between. Overall study results and limits: Patients displayed less clarity in TCR sharing than mice, a finding possibly related to HLA. Scalp samples also yield sequences of resident alphabeta T cells from normal skin. An increase in clonality over normal scalp was evident in lesional scalp, especially alopecia totalis/universalis.

Researchers picked out CD4+ and CD8+ T cells from PBMCs by sorting. For this clone: What it recognizes is unknown.

The specimen sequenced was CD8+ T cells sorted from blood. The receptor's source is a human donor in good health. The chain employs TRBV29-1 and TRBJ2-7; D gene unclear. CDR3 sequence (DNA): TGCAGCGTTGCCGAGTCCTACGAGCAGTACTTC. As protein: CSVAESYEQYF.